This note documents a single TCR beta chain sequence. Antigen unknown. The PCR employed 60 Vbeta primers together with 13 Jbeta primers. TCRdb keeps only in-frame clones here, not all; method: immunoSEQ multiplex PCR. This sample contains under 100,000 clones. The sample comes from a study of cytomegalovirus exposure and HLA in healthy donors. When sampled, the donors appeared nominally healthy, though they likely had unrecorded immune exposures. General study findings and limits: For most TCR sequences rarity was the rule, although some public TCRs occurred in many donors. Researchers reported from a later analysis that most CMV-associated TCR beta chains appeared HLA-restricted.

The J segment lost 1 base and the V segment lost 5 bases, leaving 10 bases of the junction unmatched. The CDR3 sequence is 16 residues long. Germline V gene sequence: CDR1 SGHDT, CDR2 YYEEEE. The sample taken for sequencing was PBMCs. V usage is TRBV5-6 and J usage is TRBJ1-2; 8 bases align to TRBD1. This sequence was found in a man under 40 in good health and CMV-seronegative. The CDR3 coding sequence is TGTGCCAGCAGTTCCCGGACAGGGTTTCTTAACTATGGCTACACCTTC. Encoded protein: CASSSRTGFLNYGYTF.